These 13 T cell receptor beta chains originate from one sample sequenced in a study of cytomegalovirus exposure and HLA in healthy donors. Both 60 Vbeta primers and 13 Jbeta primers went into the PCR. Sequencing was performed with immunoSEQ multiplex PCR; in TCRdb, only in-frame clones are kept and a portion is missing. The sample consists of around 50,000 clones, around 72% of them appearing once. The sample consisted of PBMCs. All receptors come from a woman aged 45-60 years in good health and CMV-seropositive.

CDR3 residues: CASSLGPSTNNEQFF. The DNA of the CDR3 is TGTGCCAGCAGCTTAGGGCCTAGCACCAACAATGAGCAGTTCTTC. The J gene is TRBJ2-1, the V gene TRBV11-2; D perhaps matches TRBD2 (5 bases). Per the germline V gene, CDR1 is SGHAT and CDR2 is FQNNGV. CDR3 length: 15 residues. V lost 1 base, J lost 5 bases, and 12 bases lay in between. Complete variable domain (other parts from reference TRBV11-2 and TRBJ2-1): EAGVAQSPRYKIIEKRQSVAFWCNPISGHATLYWYQQILGQGPKLLIQFQNNGVVDDSQLPKDRFSAERLKGVDSTLKIQPAKLEDSAVYLCASSLGPSTNNEQFFGPGTRLTVL.

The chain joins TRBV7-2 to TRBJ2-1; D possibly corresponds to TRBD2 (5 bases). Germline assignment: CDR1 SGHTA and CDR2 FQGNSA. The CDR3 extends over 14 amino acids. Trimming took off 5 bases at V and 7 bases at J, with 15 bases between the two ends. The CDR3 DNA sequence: TGTGCCAGCAGCGGCAAAAGAGGGATTAATGAGCAGTTCTTC. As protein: CASSGKRGINEQFF.

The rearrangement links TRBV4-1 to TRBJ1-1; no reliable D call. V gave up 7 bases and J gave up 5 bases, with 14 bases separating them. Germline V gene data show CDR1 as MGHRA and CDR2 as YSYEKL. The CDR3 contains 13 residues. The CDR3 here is CASTYRGGTEAFF. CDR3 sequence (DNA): TGCGCCAGCACCTACCGAGGAGGTACTGAAGCTTTCTTT.

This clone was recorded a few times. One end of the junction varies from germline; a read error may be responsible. The CDR3 DNA is TGTGCCAGCAGCTTCTCCTCCGGGACTAGCGGGAGCTCCATCTTC. Translation: CASSFSSGTSGSSIF. The genes are TRBV7-9 and TRBJ2-1, with 14 bases that match TRBD2. The CDR3 contains 15 residues. Germline assignment: CDR1 SEHNR and CDR2 FQNEAQ (reference sequence).

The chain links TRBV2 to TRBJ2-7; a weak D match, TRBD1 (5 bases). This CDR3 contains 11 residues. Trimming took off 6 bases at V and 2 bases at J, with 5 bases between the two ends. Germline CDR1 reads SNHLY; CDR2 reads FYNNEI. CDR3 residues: CASRQAYEQYF. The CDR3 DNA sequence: TGTGCCAGCAGACAGGCCTACGAGCAGTACTTC.

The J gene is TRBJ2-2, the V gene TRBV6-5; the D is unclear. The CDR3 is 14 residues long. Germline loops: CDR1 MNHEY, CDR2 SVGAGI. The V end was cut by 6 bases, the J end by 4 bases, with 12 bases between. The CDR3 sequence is CASSLTSFTGELFF. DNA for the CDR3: TGTGCCAGCAGCCTTACCAGTTTCACCGGGGAGCTGTTTTTT.

CDR3 sequence reads: CATSRGGVYNEQFF. Here the CDR3 DNA reads TGTGCCACCAGCAGGGGGGGGGTTTACAATGAGCAGTTCTTC. The V gene is TRBV15, the J gene TRBJ2-1; TRBD2 matches 7 bases. The CDR3 has 14 residues. Germline trimming cut 3 bases from V and 4 bases from J; bases unmatched to any gene: 3. Germline CDR1 LNHNV, CDR2 YYDKDF (reference sequence). Full variable domain (missing parts from reference TRBV15 and TRBJ2-1): DAMVIQNPRYQVTQFGKPVTLSCSQTLNHNVMYWYQQKSSQAPKLLFHYYDKDFNNEADTPDNFQSRRPNTSFCFLDIRSPGLGDTAMYLCATSRGGVYNEQFFGPGTRLTVL.

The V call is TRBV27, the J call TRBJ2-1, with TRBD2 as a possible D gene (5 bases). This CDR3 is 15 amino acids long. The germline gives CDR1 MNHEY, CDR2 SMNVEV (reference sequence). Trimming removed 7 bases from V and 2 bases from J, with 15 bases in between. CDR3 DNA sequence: TGTGCCAGCACCCAGGTAGCGACCGCCTACAATGAGCAGTTCTTC. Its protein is CASTQVATAYNEQFF.

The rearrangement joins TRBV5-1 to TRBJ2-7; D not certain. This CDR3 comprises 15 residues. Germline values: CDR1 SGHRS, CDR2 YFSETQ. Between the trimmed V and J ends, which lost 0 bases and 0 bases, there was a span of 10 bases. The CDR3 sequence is CASSLDQFLSYEQYF. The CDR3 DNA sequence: TGCGCCAGCAGCTTGGATCAGTTCCTCTCCTACGAGCAGTACTTC.

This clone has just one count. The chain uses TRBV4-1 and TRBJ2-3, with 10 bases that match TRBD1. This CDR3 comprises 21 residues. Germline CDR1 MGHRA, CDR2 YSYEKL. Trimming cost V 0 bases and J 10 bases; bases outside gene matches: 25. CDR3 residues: CASSQDLLAIPGDRGFIAQYF. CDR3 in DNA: TGCGCCAGCAGCCAAGATCTACTCGCAATTCCGGGGGACAGGGGTTTCATAGCGCAGTATTTT.

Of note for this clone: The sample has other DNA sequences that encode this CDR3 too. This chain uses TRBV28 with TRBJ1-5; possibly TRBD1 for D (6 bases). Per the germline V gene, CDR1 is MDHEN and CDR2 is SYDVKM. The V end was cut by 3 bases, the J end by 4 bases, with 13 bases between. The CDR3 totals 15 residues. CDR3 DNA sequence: TGTGCCAGCAGTTTCGGGGGGGCCCTGAATCAGCCCCAGCATTTT. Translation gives CASSFGGALNQPQHF.

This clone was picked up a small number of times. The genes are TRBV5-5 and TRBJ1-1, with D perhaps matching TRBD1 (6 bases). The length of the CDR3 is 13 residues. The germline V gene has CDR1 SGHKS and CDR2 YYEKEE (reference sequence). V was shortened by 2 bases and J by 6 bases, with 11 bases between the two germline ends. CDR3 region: CASSLSRGAEAFF. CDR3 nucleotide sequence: TGTGCCAGCAGCTTATCCAGGGGAGCTGAAGCTTTCTTT.

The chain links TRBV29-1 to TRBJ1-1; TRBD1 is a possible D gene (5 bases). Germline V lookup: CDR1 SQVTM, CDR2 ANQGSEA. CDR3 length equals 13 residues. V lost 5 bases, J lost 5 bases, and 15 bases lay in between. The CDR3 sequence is CSVPGSKGTEAFF. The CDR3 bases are TGCAGCGTTCCAGGGTCTAAAGGGACTGAAGCTTTCTTT.